The 9 T cell receptor beta chains below were found in one sample sequenced in a study of blood T cell repertoires in COVID-19. Method: immunoSEQ multiplex PCR; TCRdb's copy keeps in-frame clones and lacks some. Found here are around 160,000 clones, roughly 85% of them singletons; the top ten hold around 8%. The sequenced material came from peripheral blood. The source is a woman aged 60-75 years with COVID-19, enrolled during active disease.

This rearrangement joins TRBV7-7 to TRBJ2-5; TRBD2 matches at 11 bases. The CDR3 covers 16 residues. Germline values: CDR1 SSHAT, CDR2 FNYEAQ (reference sequence). The V segment lost 1 base and the J segment 4 bases; nucleotides outside the gene matches: 5. In DNA form, the CDR3 reads TGTGCCAGCAGCTTAGGGCTAGCGGGGGGTGGAGAGACCCAGTACTTC. Protein product: CASSLGLAGGGETQYF.

In its sample, this clone was seen once. The rearrangement uses TRBV10-2 and TRBJ2-4; D is ambiguous. Trimming stripped 2 bases from V and 6 bases from J, with 14 bases between. Germline V gives CDR1 WSHSY, CDR2 SAAADI. This CDR3 contains 15 residues. The CDR3 DNA is TGCGCCAGCAGTGAGACCGCGACCACGGGAAACATTCAGTACTTC. Translated, it gives CASSETATTGNIQYF.

The chain recombines TRBV5-4 with TRBJ2-7, with 8 bases aligning to TRBD1. Germline CDR1 reads SGHNT; CDR2 reads YYREEE (reference sequence). The V and J ends lost 4 bases and 3 bases, in that order; junction bases with no gene match: 12. The CDR3 has 16 amino acids. The CDR3 protein is CASSVGPGQANYEQYF. In DNA form, the CDR3 reads TGTGCCAGCAGCGTTGGACCGGGACAGGCTAACTACGAGCAGTACTTC.

The chain has TRBV25-1 and TRBJ1-1; 11 nucleotides match TRBD1. J gave up 5 bases and V 1 base, and 6 bases lay outside the gene matches. Germline V gene sequence: CDR1 MGHDK, CDR2 SYGVNS. The CDR3 is 16 amino acids. CDR3 DNA sequence: TGTGCCAGCAGTGAATCCGGGACAGGGGGAAGGACTGAAGCTTTCTTT. This sequence encodes CASSESGTGGRTEAFF.

The chain uses TRBV30 and TRBJ1-2; maybe TRBD1 (5 bases). The CDR3 contains 14 residues. The V gene's germline CDR1 is GTSNPN and CDR2 SVGIG (reference sequence). V was pared by 5 bases and J by 2 bases, with 15 bases between. The CDR3 loop reads CAWERRTQNYGYTF. In DNA form, the CDR3 reads TGTGCCTGGGAGAGACGGACACAAAACTATGGCTACACCTTC.

The chain is built from TRBV24-1 and TRBJ2-3; 10 nucleotides line up with TRBD1. This CDR3 spans 17 amino acids. CDR1 and CDR2 from the germline V gene are KGHDR and SFDVKD. The trim removed 4 bases at V and 1 base at J, leaving 7 bases unmatched. For the CDR3, the DNA is TGTGCCACCAGTGAGACCGGACAGGGGGGCGGCACAGATACGCAGTATTTT. It yields the protein CATSETGQGGGTDTQYF.

The chain recombines TRBV11-2 with TRBJ2-1, with TRBD2 identical over 8 bases. After removal of 1 base from V and 4 bases from J, the junction contained 9 bases not matched to a gene. There are 17 residues in the CDR3. The germline gives CDR1 SGHAT, CDR2 FQNNGV. CDR3 residues: CASSLAGGRSVYNEQFF. The CDR3 nucleotides read TGTGCCAGCAGCTTAGCGGGGGGGCGGTCGGTATACAATGAGCAGTTCTTC. Filled out from reference TRBV11-2 and TRBJ2-1, the complete variable domain reads EAGVAQSPRYKIIEKRQSVAFWCNPISGHATLYWYQQILGQGPKLLIQFQNNGVVDDSQLPKDRFSAERLKGVDSTLKIQPAKLEDSAVYLCASSLAGGRSVYNEQFFGPGTRLTVL.

The chain is built from TRBV5-1 and TRBJ1-2; weak D call: TRBD1 (6 bases). The CDR3 sequence is 15 residues long. Looked up from germline, CDR1 is SGHRS and CDR2 is YFSETQ. V was trimmed by 4 bases and J by 2 bases, leaving 15 bases between them. This CDR3 is CASSHGGGRNYGYTF. For the CDR3, the DNA is TGCGCCAGCAGCCATGGCGGGGGGCGAAACTATGGCTACACCTTC.

V gene TRBV6-5 combines with J gene TRBJ2-5; D is uncertain. This CDR3 spans 14 amino acids. CDR1 and CDR2 from the germline V gene are MNHEY and SVGAGI. V was shortened by 10 bases and J by 2 bases, with 17 bases between the two germline ends. The CDR3 loop reads CATTLGGVQETQYF. The CDR3 coding sequence is TGTGCCACTACCCTAGGCGGCGTTCAAGAGACCCAGTACTTC.